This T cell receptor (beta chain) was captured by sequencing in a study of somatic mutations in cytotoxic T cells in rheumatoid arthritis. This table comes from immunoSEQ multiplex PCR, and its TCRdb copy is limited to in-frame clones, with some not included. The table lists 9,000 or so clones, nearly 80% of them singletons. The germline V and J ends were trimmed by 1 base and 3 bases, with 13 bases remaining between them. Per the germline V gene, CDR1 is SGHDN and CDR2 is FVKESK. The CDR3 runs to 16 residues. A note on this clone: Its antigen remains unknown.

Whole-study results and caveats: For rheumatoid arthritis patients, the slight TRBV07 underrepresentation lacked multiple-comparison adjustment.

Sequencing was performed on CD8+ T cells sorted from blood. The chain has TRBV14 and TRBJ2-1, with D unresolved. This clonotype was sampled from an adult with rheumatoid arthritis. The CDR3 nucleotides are TGTGCCAGCAGCCAAGGGCAGGTACTTTTCTACAATGAGCAGTTCTTC. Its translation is CASSQGQVLFYNEQFF. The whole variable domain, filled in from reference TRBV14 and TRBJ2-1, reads EAGVTQFPSHSVIEKGQTVTLRCDPISGHDNLYWYRRVMGKEIKFLLHFVKESKQDESGMPNNRFLAERTGGTYSTLKVQPAELEDSGVYFCASSQGQVLFYNEQFFGPGTRLTVL.